This passage covers 24 T cell receptor beta chains from one sample sequenced in a study of cytomegalovirus exposure and HLA in healthy donors. The PCR contained 60 Vbeta and 13 Jbeta primers. Sequencing was performed with immunoSEQ multiplex PCR; in TCRdb, only in-frame clones are kept and a portion is missing. The table records approximately 260,000 clones, around 90% of them present only once. Sequenced input: PBMCs. The receptors were gathered from a girl aged 2-10 years in good health and CMV-seronegative.

The chain carries TRBV7-2 and TRBJ1-6, with 10 nucleotides matching TRBD1. V was pared by 11 bases and J by 9 bases, with 10 bases of the junction left unmatched. Per germline, CDR1 SGHTA and CDR2 FQGNSA. The CDR3 consists of 14 residues. The DNA for the CDR3 is TGTGCCGGCCGTCGACAGGGGGCAGGTTCACCCCTCCACTTT. Its translation is CAGRRQGAGSPLHF.

A single count supports this clone. The chain has TRBV6-5 and TRBJ1-1; TRBD1 is a possible D gene (5 bases). The CDR3 has 15 residues. In germline, CDR1 is MNHEY, CDR2 SVGAGI. The V and J ends lost 5 bases and 1 base respectively, with 14 bases between them. CDR3 bases: TGTGCCAGCAGTCCGGTAGGGGCCCCGAACACTGAAGCTTTCTTT. It yields the protein CASSPVGAPNTEAFF.

This chain uses TRBV18 with TRBJ2-3, with D maybe TRBD1 (5 bases). The CDR3 has 12 amino acids. V shed 6 bases and J shed 4 bases, with 8 bases lying between them. From germline, CDR1 is KGHSH and CDR2 LQKENI. This CDR3 is CASSTGSDTQYF. The CDR3 region has the DNA TGTGCCAGCTCTACAGGTTCAGATACGCAGTATTTT.

This clone was seen once. This rearrangement joins TRBV27 to TRBJ1-6; D is unresolved. Germline loops: CDR1 MNHEY, CDR2 SMNVEV (reference sequence). This CDR3 is 13 amino acids long. V shed 1 base and J shed 10 bases, with 8 bases lying between them. The chain's CDR3 is CASSLFWESPLHF. The CDR3 bases are TGTGCCAGCAGTTTATTCTGGGAGTCACCCCTCCACTTT.

This chain uses TRBV12-5 with TRBJ1-1, with TRBD1 matching 7 bases. CDR3 size: 13 residues. Losses at the gene ends were 4 bases for V and 7 bases for J; bases not matched to a gene: 6. The germline CDR1 and CDR2 sequences are LGHNT and FRNRAP. The DNA of the CDR3 is TGTGCTAGTGGTTCGACAGGGCTCAGTGAAGCTTTCTTT. This translates into CASGSTGLSEAFF. Based on the CDR3 plus reference TRBV12-5 and TRBJ1-1, the full variable domain is DARVTQTPRHKVTEMGQEVTMRCQPILGHNTVFWYRQTMMQGLELLAYFRNRAPLDDSGMPKDRFSAEMPDATLATLKIQPSEPRDSAVYFCASGSTGLSEAFFGQGTRLTVV.

The genes are TRBV19 and TRBJ2-7, with 12 positions matching TRBD2. Germline trimming cut 5 bases from V and 0 bases from J; bases unmatched to any gene: 2. Germline CDR1 is LNHDA and CDR2 is SQIVND (reference sequence). The CDR3 sequence is 15 residues long. As DNA, the CDR3 is TGTGCCAGTAGTCAGGGACTAGCGGGCTCCTACGAGCAGTACTTC. This translates into CASSQGLAGSYEQYF. The entire variable domain, with the rest obtained from reference TRBV19 and TRBJ2-7, is as follows: DGGITQSPKYLFRKEGQNVTLSCEQNLNHDAMYWYRQDPGQGLRLIYYSQIVNDFQKGDIAEGYSVSREKKESFPLTVTSAQKNPTAFYLCASSQGLAGSYEQYFGPGTRLTVT.

The rearrangement uses TRBV30 and TRBJ2-1, with 8 positions matching TRBD2. The germline gives CDR1 GTSNPN, CDR2 SVGIG (reference sequence). This CDR3 comprises 12 residues. The junction had 9 bases not matched to a gene; V was cut back by 8 bases and J by 9 bases. The CDR3: CATGERGSEQFF. DNA of the CDR3: TGTGCCACGGGGGAGCGGGGGAGTGAGCAGTTCTTC.

V and J are TRBV21-1 and TRBJ1-5; TRBD1 is taken as the D call from the table, unchecked against the DNA. TRBV21-1 is a listed pseudogene. The CDR3 consists of 20 residues. The CDR3 DNA is TGTGCCAGCAGCCAGTCGAGATTGACAGGGGGAATTTATAGCAATCAGCCCCAGCATTTT. Protein product: CASSQSRLTGGIYSNQPQHF.

This clone appeared once. The chain combines TRBV18 with TRBJ1-4; D perhaps matches TRBD1 (5 bases). Trimming shortened V by 3 bases and J by 9 bases, and 17 bases separated the two germline ends. Germline CDR1 reads KGHSH; CDR2 reads LQKENI. The CDR3 is 15 amino acids. The CDR3 loop reads CASSPQEGIRKKLFF. The CDR3 DNA sequence: TGTGCCAGCTCACCTCAGGAGGGGATAAGGAAAAAACTGTTTTTT.

The chain carries TRBV9 and TRBJ2-2, with 16 bases fitting TRBD2. With V trimmed by 2 bases and J by 5 bases, 9 bases remained unmatched. The CDR3 runs 19 residues. CDR1 and CDR2 from the germline V gene are SGDLS and YYNGEE. The chain's CDR3 is CASSVVPGLAGGRTGELFF. CDR3 bases: TGTGCCAGCAGCGTCGTCCCGGGACTAGCGGGGGGGCGGACCGGGGAGCTGTTTTTT.

The rearrangement links TRBV9 to TRBJ1-2; 7 nucleotides match TRBD1. V was clipped by 4 bases and J by 6 bases; unmatched bases: 12. The CDR3 contains 15 residues. The germline V gene encodes CDR1 SGDLS and CDR2 YYNGEE. CDR3 protein: CASSPRTGPTDGYTF. CDR3 in DNA: TGTGCCAGCAGCCCTCGGACAGGCCCGACCGATGGCTACACCTTC.

The V gene is TRBV7-2, the J gene TRBJ1-1, with D unclear. This CDR3 spans 13 amino acids. V gave up 3 bases and J gave up 6 bases, with 11 bases separating them. Per the germline V gene, CDR1 is SGHTA and CDR2 is FQGNSA. The CDR3 bases are TGTGCCAGCAGCTTCGAGGTCCGGCCTGAAGCTTTCTTT. It codes for CASSFEVRPEAFF.

This clone has just a few counts. Here the CDR3 DNA reads TGTGCCAGCAGCACCTCACTAGCGGCTTGGGGGGAGCAGTACTTC. Its translation is CASSTSLAAWGEQYF. The J gene is TRBJ2-5, the V gene TRBV6-5, with 8 bases fitting TRBD2. Germline trimming cut 6 bases from V and 11 bases from J; bases unmatched to any gene: 17. The CDR3 length is 15 residues. Germline assignment: CDR1 MNHEY and CDR2 SVGAGI.

V usage is TRBV19 and J usage is TRBJ2-2; 8 nucleotides line up with TRBD2. The CDR3 length is 17 residues. V trimming: 5 bases; J trimming: 5 bases; junction bases outside the gene matches: 13. Germline V CDR1 and CDR2: LNHDA, SQIVND (reference sequence). In DNA form, the CDR3 reads TGTGCCAGTAGTCCCCGACTAGCGCGAGTGTGGACCGGGGAGCTGTTTTTT. It translates to CASSPRLARVWTGELFF.

The J gene is TRBJ2-7, the V gene TRBV6-5, with a possible D match to TRBD1 (5 bases). V lost 5 bases to trimming and J lost 2 bases, with 16 bases between them. Germline V CDR1 and CDR2: MNHEY, SVGAGI. The length of the CDR3 is 15 residues. The CDR3 is CASSPRTSSTYEQYF. Here the CDR3 DNA reads TGTGCCAGCAGTCCCAGGACATCCTCAACCTACGAGCAGTACTTC.

The genes are TRBV11-2 and TRBJ1-6, with a weak D call TRBD1 (5 bases). Trimming took 2 bases from V and 10 from J, leaving 9 bases between them. From germline, CDR1 is SGHAT and CDR2 FQNNGV. This CDR3 contains 13 residues. CDR3 DNA sequence: TGTGCCAGCAGCTTAAAGGGGAACTCACCCCTCCACTTT. Translated: CASSLKGNSPLHF.

The rearrangement links TRBV7-9 to TRBJ1-1, with 12 nucleotides matching TRBD1. V was pared by 5 bases and J by 6 bases, with 13 bases of the junction left unmatched. The CDR3 totals 17 residues. The germline V gene has CDR1 SEHNR and CDR2 FQNEAQ (reference sequence). The CDR3 spells CASSTLRGDRGQPEAFF. Written as DNA, the CDR3 is TGTGCCAGCAGCACCCTTAGGGGGGACAGGGGGCAACCTGAAGCTTTCTTT.

The sample holds one count of this clone. At one boundary the junction diverges from the germline segment, which might be a read error. The chain has TRBV6-1 and TRBJ1-2, with D unresolved. The germline V gene has CDR1 MNHNS and CDR2 SASEGT. The CDR3 loop spans 13 amino acids. The DNA of the CDR3 is TGTACCAGCAGTGAAGCAATATCCGGTGGCTACACCTTC. Translated: CTSSEAISGGYTF.

The chain links TRBV5-1 to TRBJ2-3; 13 bases align to TRBD2. Per the germline V gene, CDR1 is SGHRS and CDR2 is YFSETQ. This CDR3 comprises 20 residues. Trimming at V came to 3 bases and at J to 0 bases, leaving 13 bases not matched to a gene. The CDR3 protein is CASSSRLAGGPSTSTDTQYF. The CDR3, as DNA: TGCGCCAGCAGCTCCCGACTAGCGGGGGGACCAAGCACTAGCACAGATACGCAGTATTTT.

This sequence joins TRBV5-4 and TRBJ2-7; D is unresolved. The germline V gene has CDR1 SGHNT and CDR2 YYREEE (reference sequence). V was pared by 0 bases and J by 2 bases, with 6 bases between. This CDR3 has 13 amino acids. The CDR3 nucleotides are TGTGCCAGCAGCTTGGACATTCCCTACGAGCAGTACTTC. Protein product: CASSLDIPYEQYF.

The chain combines TRBV5-1 with TRBJ2-2; D possibly corresponds to TRBD2 (6 bases). V lost 0 bases and J lost 0, with 9 bases in between. CDR1 SGHRS and CDR2 YFSETQ come from the germline V gene. This CDR3 region has 16 residues. The CDR3 spells CASSLVSGANTGELFF. In DNA form, the CDR3 reads TGCGCCAGCAGCTTGGTTAGCGGCGCGAACACCGGGGAGCTGTTTTTT.

The CDR3 spells CASSLGDRVRSEKLFF. DNA for the CDR3: TGTGCCAGCAGTTTGGGCGACAGGGTTCGGAGTGAAAAACTGTTTTTT. This chain uses TRBV28 with TRBJ1-4; TRBD1 matches 7 bases. Germline values: CDR1 MDHEN, CDR2 SYDVKM. Trimming took 3 bases from V and 7 from J; bases not matched to a gene: 11. There are 16 residues in the CDR3.

This clone came up once. V and J are TRBV6-5 and TRBJ2-7; 10 bases fit TRBD1. Germline CDR1 and CDR2: MNHEY and SVGAGI. The CDR3 runs to 14 residues. V was clipped by 6 bases and J by 0 bases; unmatched bases: 2. CDR3 amino acids: CASRRTGGSYEQYF. CDR3 coding DNA: TGTGCCAGCAGAAGGACAGGGGGCTCCTACGAGCAGTACTTC.

The V gene is TRBV5-4, the J gene TRBJ2-1, with TRBD2 matching over 9 bases. CDR1 SGHNT and CDR2 YYREEE come from the germline V gene (reference sequence). The V segment lost 0 bases and the J segment 1 base; nucleotides outside the gene matches: 5. This CDR3 has 17 residues. CDR3 nucleotides: TGTGCCAGCAGCTTGGTTGGCGGGGGGGCTTCCTACAATGAGCAGTTCTTC. Its protein product is CASSLVGGGASYNEQFF. The entire variable domain, with the rest obtained from reference TRBV5-4 and TRBJ2-1, is as follows: ETGVTQSPTHLIKTRGQQVTLRCSSQSGHNTVSWYQQALGQGPQFIFQYYREEENGRGNFPPRFSGLQFPNYSSELNVNALELDDSALYLCASSLVGGGASYNEQFFGPGTRLTVL.